The 13 T cell receptor beta chains below were found in one sample sequenced in a study of early T cells in non-severe SARS-CoV-2 infection. One entry per CDR3 protein, called by TCRdb with MiXCR from the 5' RACE reads. Among 64,000 or so distinct CDR3 sequences listed, about 12% were seen once. Specimen: whole blood. These receptors were taken from an adult who was a healthcare worker with PCR-confirmed SARS-CoV-2 infection or an uninfected control (not recorded which).

This clonotype is a singleton in its sample. The chain is built from TRBV12-3 or TRBV12-4 and TRBJ1-4, with D possibly being TRBD1 (6 bases). Trimming took 7 bases from V and 6 from J, leaving 15 bases between them. The CDR3 length is 14 residues. The CDR3 spells CASTLRGFHEKLFF. The CDR3 DNA is TGTGCCAGCACCTTGAGGGGGTTTCATGAAAAACTGTTTTTT.

The chain joins TRBV27 to TRBJ2-2; D is perhaps TRBD1 (6 bases). Per germline, CDR1 MNHEY and CDR2 SMNVEV (reference sequence). The CDR3 consists of 14 residues. V was pared by 2 bases and J by 5 bases, with 9 bases between. As DNA, the CDR3 is TGTGCCAGCAGTTTACGGCAGGGGACCGGGGAGCTGTTTTTT. Encoded protein: CASSLRQGTGELFF.

This clonotype was detected only a few times. The chain links TRBV7-9 to TRBJ2-2, with TRBD2 matching over 8 bases. V lost 9 bases to trimming and J lost 0 bases; unmatched junction nucleotides: 9. This CDR3 is built from 16 residues. Germline CDR1 and CDR2: SEHNR and FQNEAQ (reference sequence). CDR3 nucleotides: TGTGCCAGAGATAGCGGGGCGGCTGCGAACACCGGGGAGCTGTTTTTT. Amino acids: CARDSGAAANTGELFF.

This clonotype was detected many times. The CDR3: CASTGNGRDSPSGANVLTF. The CDR3, as DNA: TGTGCCAGCACCGGGAATGGACGGGACAGCCCCTCTGGGGCCAACGTCCTGACTTTC. The genes are TRBV12-3 or TRBV12-4 and TRBJ2-6, with TRBD1 matching 7 bases. The CDR3 is 19 amino acids. The V segment lost 7 bases and the J segment 0 bases; nucleotides outside the gene matches: 15.

This clonotype has only a few counts. V and J are TRBV7-2 and TRBJ2-7; 11 positions match TRBD1. CDR3 length equals 14 residues. Germline CDR1 and CDR2: SGHTA and FQGNSA. J lost 6 bases, V lost 4 bases, and 5 bases had no gene match. The CDR3 loop is CASSSWTGGAEQYF. DNA for the CDR3: TGTGCCAGCAGCTCCTGGACAGGGGGCGCCGAGCAGTACTTC.

This clonotype has more than one count but fewer than ten. The rearrangement links TRBV7-2 to TRBJ1-2, with D possibly being TRBD1 (6 bases). The CDR3 extends over 12 amino acids. The V gene lost 5 bases and the J gene lost 7 bases, with 11 bases spanning the gap. Per germline, CDR1 SGHTA and CDR2 FQGNSA. The CDR3: CASSKTGSGYTF. The CDR3 DNA follows: TGTGCCAGCAGCAAGACAGGATCTGGCTACACCTTC.

The rearrangement uses TRBV27 and TRBJ2-7, with 10 bases that match TRBD1. J lost 6 bases, V lost 1 base, and 6 bases had no gene match. The length of the CDR3 is 15 residues. In germline, CDR1 is MNHEY, CDR2 SMNVEV (reference sequence). Here the CDR3 DNA reads TGTGCCAGCAGTTTATGGGGGGACAGGGGCGTCGAGCAGTACTTC. This gives the protein CASSLWGDRGVEQYF.

The genes are TRBV20-1 and TRBJ2-5, with 7 bases aligning to TRBD1. The germline V gene encodes CDR1 DFQATT and CDR2 SNEGSKA (reference sequence). V shed 1 base, J shed 3 bases, and the junction held 8 bases outside the gene matches. The CDR3 consists of 15 residues. CDR3 loop: CSARGTGGWEETQYF. DNA for the CDR3: TGCAGTGCTAGAGGGACAGGCGGGTGGGAAGAGACCCAGTACTTC.

This chain links TRBV4-3 with TRBJ2-7, with 7 bases aligning to TRBD1. V lost 0 bases, J lost 3 bases, and 2 bases stayed unmatched. Germline CDR1 reads LGHNA; CDR2 reads YSLEER. CDR3 length equals 14 residues. The CDR3 spells CASSQDAGGYEQYF. The CDR3 DNA reads TGCGCCAGCAGCCAAGATGCAGGGGGCTACGAGCAGTACTTC.

This clonotype was observed a few times. This chain joins TRBV7-3 and TRBJ1-6, with no clear D. Trimming left V 2 bases short and J 7 bases short, with 6 bases between. Germline-derived CDR1 and CDR2 are SGHTA and FQGTGA. The CDR3 runs to 13 residues. The CDR3, as DNA: TGTGCCAGCAGCTTACTAGAGAATTCACCCCTCCACTTT. Translated, it gives CASSLLENSPLHF.

The chain uses TRBV15 and TRBJ2-2; D tentatively reads TRBD1 or TRBD2 (5 bases each). The CDR3 is 18 amino acids. Germline V gene sequence: CDR1 LNHNV, CDR2 YYDKDF (reference sequence). Between the trimmed V and J ends, which lost 0 bases and 0 bases, there was a span of 14 bases. CDR3 coding DNA: TGTGCCACCAGCAGAGAAGAGGGGCAGGACGCGAACACCGGGGAGCTGTTTTTT. Protein product: CATSREEGQDANTGELFF.

The J gene is TRBJ2-1, the V gene TRBV24-1; TRBD2 aligns across 11 bases. This CDR3 has 16 residues. Germline trimming cut 4 bases from V and 7 bases from J; bases unmatched to any gene: 8. Germline assignment: CDR1 KGHDR and CDR2 SFDVKD. CDR3 sequence reads: CATSDPTSGAVNEQFF. The CDR3 DNA reads TGTGCCACCAGTGACCCGACTAGCGGGGCGGTGAATGAGCAGTTCTTC.

This clonotype was found a few times. The chain uses TRBV19 and TRBJ2-7; no firm D call. Germline CDR1 and CDR2: LNHDA and SQIVND (reference sequence). CDR3 length: 13 amino acids. V lost 3 bases, J lost 2 bases, and 8 bases lay in between. The DNA of the CDR3 is TGTGCCAGTAGTATGTACAGAACCTACGAGCAGTACTTC. It specifies CASSMYRTYEQYF.